What follows are 15 T cell receptor beta chains derived from one specimen sequenced in a study of breast tumors, draining lymph nodes, adjacent tissues. One entry per CDR3 protein, called by TCRdb with MiXCR from the multiplex PCR reads. The sample holds fewer than 150,000 distinct CDR3 sequences, approximately 22% seen once. Breast cancer patients provided tissue from their axillary draining lymph nodes. The sequencing input was axillary lymph node tissue. These receptors all stem from a female donor with breast cancer. Some clones in this sample may be carry-over from other donors' samples.

This clonotype showed up many times. The chain couples TRBV20-1 to TRBJ2-7; 15 positions match TRBD2. CDR3 length equals 16 residues. Germline V lookup: CDR1 DFQATT, CDR2 SNEGSKA (reference sequence). V shed 2 bases, J shed 2 bases, and the junction held 4 bases outside the gene matches. The CDR3 loop reads CSARPGTSGRTYEQYF. In nucleotides, the CDR3 is TGCAGTGCTAGACCCGGGACTAGCGGGAGGACCTACGAGCAGTACTTC.

The rearrangement links TRBV28 to TRBJ2-5; D is ambiguous. The CDR3 sequence is 14 residues long. Germline CDR1 is MDHEN and CDR2 is SYDVKM. The germline V and J ends were trimmed by 2 bases and 5 bases, with 12 bases remaining between them. The CDR3 loop reads CASSLVGRTETQYF. CDR3 nucleotides: TGTGCCAGCAGTTTAGTCGGCAGGACGGAGACCCAGTACTTC.

The chain employs TRBV28 and TRBJ1-3; maybe TRBD1 (6 bases). Trimming removed 2 bases at V and 0 bases at J, with 14 bases between. The CDR3 totals 17 residues. The germline V gene has CDR1 MDHEN and CDR2 SYDVKM. The CDR3 region is CASSLGGSPFSGNTIYF. The CDR3 DNA reads as TGTGCCAGCAGTTTAGGGGGCAGCCCTTTCTCTGGAAACACCATATATTTT.

This clonotype has at least ten counts. The V call is TRBV7-9, the J call TRBJ2-7, with D uncertain. Trimming took off 5 bases at V and 0 bases at J, with 17 bases between the two ends. The CDR3 is 16 residues long. Germline-derived CDR1 and CDR2 are SEHNR and FQNEAQ (reference sequence). In DNA, the CDR3 is TGTGCCAGCAGCCACCCCACACGGGCCAGCTCCTACGAGCAGTACTTC. Encoded protein: CASSHPTRASSYEQYF.

This clonotype was seen at least ten times. This chain joins TRBV7-9 and TRBJ2-5; TRBD2 matches at 10 bases. Germline V lookup: CDR1 SEHNR, CDR2 FQNEAQ (reference sequence). J lost 4 bases, V lost 3 bases, and 5 bases had no gene match. This CDR3 has 15 amino acids. In nucleotides, the CDR3 is TGTGCCAGCAGCTTGCTAGCGGGAGTTATAGAGACCCAGTACTTC. Translated: CASSLLAGVIETQYF.

The chain uses TRBV3-1 and TRBJ2-2, with D perhaps given as TRBD1 or TRBD2 (5 bases each). The CDR3 is 12 residues long. The germline V gene has CDR1 LGHDT and CDR2 YNNKEL (reference sequence). V was clipped by 4 bases and J by 9 bases, with 9 bases between them. This CDR3 is CASSRGARELFF. Written as DNA, the CDR3 is TGTGCCAGCAGCCGAGGGGCCCGGGAGCTGTTTTTT.

This clonotype was counted many times. The gene calls are TRBV11-1 and TRBJ2-3; 12 bases agree with TRBD2. Losses at the gene ends were 8 bases for V and 4 bases for J; bases not matched to a gene: 7. Germline CDR1 is SGHAT and CDR2 is FQDESV (reference sequence). CDR3 length: 15 residues. The CDR3: CASGRLAGVSDTQYF. The CDR3, as DNA: TGTGCCAGCGGACGACTAGCGGGAGTTTCAGATACGCAGTATTTT.

This clonotype was recorded at least ten times. The CDR3 is CSARSGSSYNEQFF. CDR3 in DNA: TGCAGTGCTAGGTCCGGTAGCTCCTACAATGAGCAGTTCTTC. This rearrangement joins TRBV20-1 to TRBJ2-1; no clear D gene. From germline, CDR1 is DFQATT and CDR2 SNEGSKA (reference sequence). V was clipped by 3 bases and J by 0 bases, with 9 bases between them. This CDR3 is 14 amino acids long.

This clonotype appeared many times. The chain carries TRBV9 and TRBJ2-1; TRBD1 might be the D (5 bases). Germline V gene sequence: CDR1 SGDLS, CDR2 YYNGEE. Trimming cost V 0 bases and J 8 bases, with 15 bases left between them. This CDR3 contains 15 residues. CDR3 loop: CASSVVGDGWDEQFF. DNA for the CDR3: TGTGCCAGCAGCGTAGTAGGGGATGGTTGGGATGAGCAGTTCTTC. The entire variable domain, with the rest obtained from reference TRBV9 and TRBJ2-1, is as follows: DSGVTQTPKHLITATGQRVTLRCSPRSGDLSVYWYQQSLDQGLQFLIQYYNGEERAKGNILERFSAQQFPDLHSELNLSSLELGDSALYFCASSVVGDGWDEQFFGPGTRLTVL.

In its sample, this clonotype was seen many times. The rearrangement joins TRBV6-6 to TRBJ2-7, with TRBD1 identical over 10 bases. The trim removed 4 bases at V and 6 bases at J, leaving 18 bases unmatched. The CDR3 totals 18 residues. Germline CDR1 reads MNHNY; CDR2 reads SVGAGI (reference sequence). Written as DNA, the CDR3 is TGTGCCAGCAGTTCTCGGGGACAGGGGTCGGCGGGAGTACCCGAGCAGTACTTC. This sequence encodes CASSSRGQGSAGVPEQYF.

This clonotype has a handful of counts. The V and J genes are TRBV6-1 and TRBJ2-1; no clear D. The CDR3 is 11 residues long. The V and J ends lost 3 bases and 12 bases respectively, with 9 bases between them. Germline loops: CDR1 MNHNS, CDR2 SASEGT. The CDR3 DNA reads TGTGCCAGCAGTGATCTGGCAAGGCAGTTCTTC. This gives the protein CASSDLARQFF.

This clonotype was seen a few times. The chain combines TRBV7-9 with TRBJ2-6; D not certain. Germline CDR1 and CDR2: SEHNR and FQNEAQ (reference sequence). V lost 1 base and J lost 2, with 18 bases in between. The CDR3 runs 19 residues. The CDR3 loop is CASSLEFYRETAGANVLTF. The CDR3 nucleotides read TGTGCCAGCAGCTTAGAGTTTTACAGAGAGACTGCTGGGGCCAACGTCCTGACTTTC.

This clonotype was recorded many times. J is TRBJ1-3 and V is TRBV5-4; 10 nucleotides agree with TRBD1. With 1 base clipped from V and 5 bases from J, the junction kept 3 bases outside the gene matches. The germline CDR1 and CDR2 sequences are SGHNT and YYREEE (reference sequence). The CDR3 has 15 residues. The CDR3 here is CASSLLGQGRNTIYF. CDR3 bases: TGTGCCAGCAGCTTGCTGGGACAGGGGAGAAACACCATATATTTT.

V gene TRBV28 combines with J gene TRBJ1-3, with 8 bases fitting TRBD1. J gave up 0 bases and V 5 bases, and 18 bases lay outside the gene matches. This CDR3 is built from 20 residues. Per germline, CDR1 MDHEN and CDR2 SYDVKM. The CDR3 protein is CASSTLALRTGPFSGNTIYF. The CDR3 DNA sequence: TGTGCCAGCAGTACCCTAGCTTTAAGGACAGGGCCCTTCTCTGGAAACACCATATATTTT.

The table lists this clonotype with many counts. The chain couples TRBV12-3 or TRBV12-4 to TRBJ2-7; D is undetermined. This CDR3 has 14 residues. Trimming took 2 bases from V and 3 from J, leaving 11 bases between them. CDR3 amino acids: CASSLWGYIYEQYF. The CDR3 DNA follows: TGTGCCAGCAGTTTATGGGGTTACATCTACGAGCAGTACTTC.